This T cell receptor (beta chain) was found in a study of OX40 agonist ivuxolimab in advanced cancers. Turning to the study itself: Anti-PD-1, anti-PD-L1 or anti-CTLA-4 therapy given earlier was allowed, and 40% had some. General study points: Still undetermined is the antigen specificity of the expanded peripheral T cells.

The CDR3 runs to 14 residues. V lost 2 bases and J 1 base, leaving 8 bases between the germline ends. From germline, CDR1 is MNHEY and CDR2 SVGAGI. The repertoire was sequenced with immunoSEQ multiplex PCR; TCRdb's copy has only in-frame clones and lacks some. Here the sample spans 25,000 to 35,000 clones, more than 90% being singletons. In regard to this clone: No antigen is known for it.

V gene TRBV6-5 combines with J gene TRBJ1-1; D remains ambiguous. The source material was CD4+ or CD8+ T cells sorted from blood, sampled in a trial of the OX40 agonist ivuxolimab. This sequence originates from an adult with an advanced solid tumor such as melanoma, head and neck, liver or kidney cancer. The CDR3 loop reads CASSYPGWNTEAFF. The CDR3 nucleotides are TGTGCCAGCAGTTACCCGGGCTGGAACACTGAAGCTTTCTTT.